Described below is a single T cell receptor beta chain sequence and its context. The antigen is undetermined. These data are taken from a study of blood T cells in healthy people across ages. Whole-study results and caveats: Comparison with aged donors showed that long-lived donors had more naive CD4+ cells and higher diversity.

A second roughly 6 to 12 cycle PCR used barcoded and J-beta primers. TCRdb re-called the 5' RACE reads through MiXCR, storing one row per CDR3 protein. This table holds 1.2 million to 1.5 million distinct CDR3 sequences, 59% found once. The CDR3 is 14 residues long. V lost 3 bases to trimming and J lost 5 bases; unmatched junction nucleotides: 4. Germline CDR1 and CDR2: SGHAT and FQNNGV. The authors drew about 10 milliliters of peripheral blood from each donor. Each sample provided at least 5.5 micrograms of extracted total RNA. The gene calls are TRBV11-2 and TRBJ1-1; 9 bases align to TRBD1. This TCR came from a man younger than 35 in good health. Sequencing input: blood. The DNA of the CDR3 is TGTGCCAGCAGCTTCGGGACAGGGATGACTGAAGCTTTCTTT. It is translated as CASSFGTGMTEAFF.